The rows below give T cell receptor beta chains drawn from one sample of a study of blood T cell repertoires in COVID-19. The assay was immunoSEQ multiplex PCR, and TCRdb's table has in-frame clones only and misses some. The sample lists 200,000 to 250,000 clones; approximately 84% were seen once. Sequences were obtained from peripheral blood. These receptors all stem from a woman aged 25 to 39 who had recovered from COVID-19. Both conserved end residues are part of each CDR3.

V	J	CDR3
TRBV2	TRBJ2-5	CASSDRGGAETQYF
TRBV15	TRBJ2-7	CATSTNRGASVEQYF
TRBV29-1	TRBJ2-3	CSAFRGGQRTDTQYF
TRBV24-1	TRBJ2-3	CATSEGGVTDTQYF
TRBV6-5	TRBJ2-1	CASSDIAGANNEQFF
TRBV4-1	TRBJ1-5	CASSQAQQGYQPQHF
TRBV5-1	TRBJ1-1	CASSLTGQGEAFF
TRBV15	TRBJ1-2	CATSSTGTGGRRYGYTF
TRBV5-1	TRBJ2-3	CASSFGQDTDTQYF
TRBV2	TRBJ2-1	CASGKSGGAYEQFF
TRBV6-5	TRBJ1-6	CASRRTRDRGSTLHF
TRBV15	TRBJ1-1	CATSRSTGVNTEAFF
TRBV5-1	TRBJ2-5	CASSLSGTSGGQETQYF
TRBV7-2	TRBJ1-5	CASGHYNQPQHF
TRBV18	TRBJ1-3	CASSPPYGGSGNTIYF
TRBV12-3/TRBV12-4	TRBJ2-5	CATGGEGLETQYF
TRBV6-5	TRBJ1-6	CASGSSYNSPLHF
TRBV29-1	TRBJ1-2	CSAGLTQGWSGYTF
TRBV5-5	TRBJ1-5	CASSFHSNQPQHF
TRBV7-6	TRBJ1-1	CASSLGQGTTEAFF
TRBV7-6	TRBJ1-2	CASSPESAPNYGYTF
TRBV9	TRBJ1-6	CASSPRDRTNSPLHF
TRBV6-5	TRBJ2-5	CASSRFVGEKTQYF
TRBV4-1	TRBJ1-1	CASSQEWGPEAFF
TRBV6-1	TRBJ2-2	CASSDGVEVSGTGELFF
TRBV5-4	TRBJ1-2	CASSLAQGGYGYTF
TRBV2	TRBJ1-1	CASSRQPGGEAFF
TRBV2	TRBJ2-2	CARAILAGGGGELFF
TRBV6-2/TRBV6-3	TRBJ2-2	CASSYPGLRLNTGELFF
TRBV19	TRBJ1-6	CASSIVGQENSPLHF
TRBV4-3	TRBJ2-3	CASSQTRSTDTQYF